Here is one T cell receptor beta chain with its context. Trimming cost V 5 bases and J 2 bases; bases outside gene matches: 4. CDR3 length: 15 amino acids. Germline V CDR1 and CDR2: SEHNR, FQNEAQ (reference sequence). The data belong to a study of blood T cell repertoires in COVID-19. The authors' processing: It was from reference gene primer amplification that nucleated cell counts were estimated. Sequenced by immunoSEQ multiplex PCR; TCRdb stores in-frame clones only, minus some. That table is the source of V, J and clone size, and D and trimming were worked out from the DNA. The sample yields around 200,000 clones, about four fifths seen once.

The TCR was taken from an elderly woman with acute or convalescent COVID-19. Sequencing was done on a sample of peripheral blood. The gene calls are TRBV7-9 and TRBJ1-4; 8 bases agree with TRBD1. CDR3 DNA sequence: TGTGCCAGCAGCACGGACAGGGTCACTAATGAAAAACTGTTTTTT. It specifies CASSTDRVTNEKLFF.